A single TCR beta chain is shown here with its context. The target of this receptor is not known. Base qualities are not provided; no much larger clone lies one nucleotide away. This entry is derived from a study of CD8 T cells in Susac syndrome (dated by TCRdb to about 2019). Turning to the overall study: The study used repertoire sequencing to test whether antigen drove CD8+ T cell activation and differentiation in Susac syndrome.

High-throughput TCR beta sequencing profiled peripheral blood CD8+ and CD4+ T cells from healthy donors, Susac syndrome patients and multiple sclerosis patients. Healthy donors were included as age- and sex-matched controls. CD8+ TEMRA cells were enriched by FACS, while bulk CD8+ and CD4+ T cells were purified by magnetic negative isolation. Blood was drawn into EDTA tubes, processed within 24 hours, and PBMCs were isolated by density gradient centrifugation. PBMCs destined for TCR sequencing were cryopreserved in liquid nitrogen and later thawed in a 37 °C water bath. The sorted or isolated CD4+, CD8+ and CD8+ TEMRA cells reached a purity of at least 90%. Points the paper makes about the study in general: The number of individuals in the TCR sequencing and HLA analysis was acknowledged as relatively small.

RNA was extracted using the RNeasy kit, and about 0.45 to 1 ug of the RNA was reverse transcribed with random hexamers. TCR beta CDR3 regions were amplified with the immunoSEQ multiplex PCR assay covering 54 Vbeta and 13 Jbeta segments. Bias from PCR amplification was corrected by using a synthetic template baseline for primer optimization and for computational correction. The published analysis was carried out like this. Reads were assigned to V, D and J genes according to IMGT and analyzed in immunoSEQ Analyzer, with only productive sequences retained. Clonality was computed as one minus Shannon entropy normalized by log2 of the number of productive unique sequences. Public and private clones were assessed among the 100 most prevalent clones of each patient and control. Clones were defined as Susac-specific when absent from the healthy and MS cohorts, from 1052 published viral clones and from other ImmuneACCESS disease sequences. The raw public data were reprocessed by TCRdb itself: fastp quality trimming at Q25, MiXCR clonotype calling, in-frame beta chains only. CDR3 protein sequences are deduplicated, and each keeps its most common genes and DNA. TCRdb's processing, not the authors' own work, is the source of the V and J calls. The sample table holds 140,000 to 150,000 distinct CDR3 sequences, of which 94% were seen once. 0.065% to 0.1% of the sample is in the top ten clones.

Sequences were obtained from CD4+ T cells from PBMCs. This receptor was identified in a human donor in good health.

The DNA sequence is given as TGCAGTGCTAGAGAGGGGAGGTATGAGCAGTACTTC. Protein translation: CSAREGRYEQYF. The chain uses TRBV20-1 and TRBJ2-7, and possibly TRBD2, on 6 matching bases. CDR3 length: 12 amino acids, cysteine to phenylalanine. Only CDR3 DNA is held: 36 bases, read in frame from base 1. CDR1 is given as DFQATT and CDR2 as SNEGSKA, both from the germline V gene (reference sequence). Cut back by 0 bases and 7 bases, the V and J ends lie 10 bases apart.